These 29 T cell receptor beta chains originate from one sample sequenced in a study of T cell responses to AZD1222 COVID-19 vaccine. The method was immunoSEQ multiplex PCR; TCRdb's version includes in-frame clones alone and lacks a portion of them. The sample lists approximately 190,000 clones, approximately 91% occurring once. The source material was peripheral blood, sampled on day 0 of AZD1222 vaccination. These TCRs come from an adult in good health.

This clone was counted a single time. The rearrangement uses TRBV4-3 and TRBJ1-1; D is perhaps TRBD1 (5 bases). CDR1 and CDR2 (germline): LGHNA, YSLEER. This CDR3 spans 15 amino acids. The V gene lost 3 bases and the J gene lost 5 bases, with 16 bases spanning the gap. CDR3 sequence: CASSHSIQGWTEAFF. The CDR3 DNA is TGCGCCAGCAGCCATAGCATTCAGGGATGGACTGAAGCTTTCTTT.

CDR3 DNA sequence: TGTGCCAGCAGTTACTCAGGTCTCAACTACGAGCAGTACTTC. Encoded protein: CASSYSGLNYEQYF. This chain joins TRBV6-5 and TRBJ2-7; D remains unclear. Germline CDR1 reads MNHEY; CDR2 reads SVGAGI. The germline V and J ends were trimmed by 0 bases and 3 bases, with 9 bases remaining between them. This CDR3 comprises 14 residues.

This clone was counted only a few times. This chain connects TRBV28 to TRBJ2-7, with 9 bases matching TRBD1. There are 17 residues in the CDR3. J lost 5 bases, V lost 5 bases, and 16 bases had no gene match. The germline CDR1 and CDR2 sequences are MDHEN and SYDVKM. DNA of the CDR3: TGTGCCAGCAGTGACCCTTTAACCGGGACAGGGAGGGACGAGCAGTACTTC. Translation: CASSDPLTGTGRDEQYF. Full variable domain (remainder filled in from reference TRBV28 and TRBJ2-7): DVKVTQSSRYLVKRTGEKVFLECVQDMDHENMFWYRQDPGLGLRLIYFSYDVKMKEKGDIPEGYSVSREKKERFSLILESASTNQTSMYLCASSDPLTGTGRDEQYFGPGTRLTVT.

The gene calls are TRBV5-1 and TRBJ2-1, with TRBD2 matching over 14 bases. Germline V gene lookup returns CDR1 SGHRS and CDR2 YFSETQ. V shed 4 bases and J 9 bases; nucleotides not matched to a gene: 6. CDR3 size: 15 residues. CDR3 protein: CASSPGTSGSGEQFF. CDR3 DNA: TGCGCCAGCAGCCCAGGGACTAGCGGGAGTGGTGAGCAGTTCTTC.

This clone was seen only once. The chain has TRBV6-5 and TRBJ1-5; 8 positions match TRBD1. The V gene's germline CDR1 is MNHEY and CDR2 SVGAGI. CDR3 length equals 13 residues. V shed 7 bases, J shed 5 bases, and the junction held 4 bases outside the gene matches. As DNA, the CDR3 is TGTGCCAGCACAGGACAGGGCGATCAGCCCCAGCATTTT. Amino acids: CASTGQGDQPQHF.

J is TRBJ2-1 and V is TRBV27; 8 bases are a match to TRBD1. Trimming at V came to 2 bases and at J to 6 bases, leaving 12 bases not matched to a gene. Per the germline V gene, CDR1 is MNHEY and CDR2 is SMNVEV (reference sequence). The CDR3 has 17 amino acids. The CDR3 coding sequence is TGTGCCAGCAGTTTACAGACGGGGACAGGAGTTGCCAATGAGCAGTTCTTC. It translates to CASSLQTGTGVANEQFF.

The V call is TRBV18, the J call TRBJ2-1; tentative D call: TRBD2 (5 bases). This CDR3 contains 17 residues. Germline CDR1 reads KGHSH; CDR2 reads LQKENI. Trimming pared 3 bases from V and 3 bases from J, leaving 18 bases between. This CDR3 reads CASSPALAASVYNEQFF. In DNA, the CDR3 is TGTGCCAGCTCACCGGCCCTAGCCGCTTCAGTCTACAATGAGCAGTTCTTC.

The CDR3 is CASSLWTENTEAFF. The DNA of the CDR3 is TGTGCCAGCAGTTTATGGACGGAGAACACTGAAGCTTTCTTT. This chain connects TRBV28 to TRBJ1-1; D not resolved. Germline-derived CDR1 and CDR2 are MDHEN and SYDVKM. With 0 bases removed from V and 1 base from J, the gap between germline ends came to 6 bases. The CDR3 covers 14 residues.

This chain joins TRBV18 and TRBJ2-7; D ambiguous. Germline CDR1 KGHSH, CDR2 LQKENI. The V end was cut by 2 bases, the J end by 1 base, with 9 bases between. CDR3 size: 14 residues. The CDR3 loop is CASSPTQASYEQYF. The CDR3 nucleotides read TGTGCCAGCTCACCAACCCAGGCGTCCTACGAGCAGTACTTC.

CDR3 sequence reads: CASSLVGRSYEQYF. CDR3 coding DNA: TGTGCCAGCAGCTTGGTTGGGCGCTCCTACGAGCAGTACTTC. The V and J genes are TRBV5-6 and TRBJ2-7; D remains unclear. Germline CDR1 and CDR2: SGHDT and YYEEEE. The CDR3 loop spans 14 amino acids. The V end lost 0 bases, the J end lost 0 bases, and 7 bases lay between the germline ends.

The chain couples TRBV27 to TRBJ2-7; 7 bases are shared with TRBD2. CDR1 MNHEY and CDR2 SMNVEV come from the germline V gene (reference sequence). Trimming at V came to 7 bases and at J to 9 bases, leaving 9 bases not matched to a gene. This CDR3 spans 12 amino acids. The CDR3 sequence is CASMVGGGWQYF. The DNA of the CDR3 is TGTGCCAGCATGGTGGGGGGAGGGTGGCAGTACTTC.

To note about this clone: An end of the junction differs from the germline gene, which may be a read error. The rearrangement uses TRBV7-8 and TRBJ2-7; no definite D call. CDR3 size: 15 residues. The germline V gene has CDR1 SGHVS and CDR2 FQNEAQ. CDR3 loop: CASTLGQHQTYEQYF. CDR3 DNA: TGTGCCAGCACCTTAGGGCAGCATCAAACCTACGAGCAGTACTTC.

The V call is TRBV14, the J call TRBJ2-3; 13 bases fit TRBD2. The CDR3 runs to 18 residues. Trimming at V came to 3 bases and at J to 4 bases, leaving 10 bases not matched to a gene. Germline assignment: CDR1 SGHDN and CDR2 FVKESK. CDR3 amino acids: CASSHVPGLAGTSDTQYF. Written as DNA, the CDR3 is TGTGCCAGCAGCCACGTCCCGGGACTAGCGGGAACGTCAGATACGCAGTATTTT.

DNA of the CDR3: TGTGCCAGCAGTTACAACAGGGCGACTAATGAAAAACTGTTTTTT. Protein product: CASSYNRATNEKLFF. The chain employs TRBV27 and TRBJ1-4; D possibly corresponds to TRBD1 (6 bases). The CDR3 spans 15 residues. V shed 4 bases and J shed 2 bases, with 11 bases lying between them. CDR1 is MNHEY and CDR2 is SMNVEV in the germline V gene (reference sequence).

The rearrangement joins TRBV7-3 to TRBJ2-1; D may be TRBD1 or TRBD2 (5 bases each). V gave up 0 bases and J gave up 8 bases, with 11 bases separating them. The germline V gene has CDR1 SGHTA and CDR2 FQGTGA. This CDR3 is built from 14 residues. CDR3 in amino acids: CASSLTFGDDEQFF. In DNA, the CDR3 is TGTGCCAGCAGCTTAACATTTGGGGACGATGAGCAGTTCTTC.

The chain has TRBV10-3 and TRBJ2-7; D is possibly TRBD1 (6 bases). V lost 0 bases and J 0 bases, leaving 12 bases between the germline ends. Germline loops: CDR1 ENHRY, CDR2 SYGVKD. CDR3 size: 16 residues. CDR3 coding DNA: TGTGCCATCAGTGAGTCGGGGACAACGAGCTCCTACGAGCAGTACTTC. This sequence encodes CAISESGTTSSYEQYF.

The genes are TRBV27 and TRBJ1-5; TRBD1 matches 11 bases. Germline values: CDR1 MNHEY, CDR2 SMNVEV (reference sequence). Trimming cost V 4 bases and J 9 bases; bases outside gene matches: 11. The CDR3 sequence is 16 residues long. CDR3 DNA sequence: TGTGCCAGCAGTTCCAGGACAGGGGGCCTCGGCAGGCCCCAGCATTTT. Encoded protein: CASSSRTGGLGRPQHF.

This chain connects TRBV7-2 to TRBJ1-4; 7 bases align to TRBD1. The CDR3 loop spans 16 amino acids. Trimming took 1 base from V and 5 from J; bases not matched to a gene: 7. The germline V gene has CDR1 SGHTA and CDR2 FQGNSA. The CDR3 region is CASSLVGTEGNEKLFF. In DNA form, the CDR3 reads TGTGCCAGCAGCTTAGTGGGGACAGAAGGGAATGAAAAACTGTTTTTT.

This sequence joins TRBV2 and TRBJ1-1; 9 bases align to TRBD1. Trimming cost V 6 bases and J 1 base; bases outside gene matches: 12. This CDR3 has 17 residues. Germline V gene lookup returns CDR1 SNHLY and CDR2 FYNNEI. The CDR3 is CASRATGGDVSNTEAFF. The CDR3 DNA reads as TGTGCCAGCAGAGCCACAGGGGGCGACGTTTCGAACACTGAAGCTTTCTTT.

V is TRBV5-8 and J is TRBJ2-7; TRBD2 matches 8 bases. The V and J ends lost 1 base and 3 bases, in that order; junction bases with no gene match: 6. The CDR3 loop spans 15 amino acids. Germline assignment: CDR1 SGHTS and CDR2 YDEGEE. CDR3 amino acids: CASSLPTGGLYEQYF. The CDR3 bases are TGTGCCAGCAGCTTGCCGACGGGAGGGCTCTACGAGCAGTACTTC.

The V and J genes are TRBV29-1 and TRBJ2-3, with TRBD1 matching over 7 bases. After removal of 4 bases from V and 2 bases from J, the junction contained 6 bases not matched to a gene. The V gene's germline CDR1 is SQVTM and CDR2 ANQGSEA. CDR3 size: 14 residues. As DNA, the CDR3 is TGCAGCGTTGGGGACAGTCCTACCACAGATACGCAGTATTTT. Its protein product is CSVGDSPTTDTQYF.

The CDR3 spells CASSPRAGTGELFF. CDR3 bases: TGTGCCAGCAGCCCTCGGGCTGGCACCGGGGAGCTGTTTTTT. The chain is built from TRBV14 and TRBJ2-2; no firm D call. V lost 4 bases and J lost 4, with 10 bases in between. This CDR3 spans 14 amino acids. Germline V lookup: CDR1 SGHDN, CDR2 FVKESK.

Turning to this clone: The same CDR3 is also encoded by other DNA sequences in this sample. DNA of the CDR3: TGTGCCAGCAGCCCCGGGACAGGGCTCTACGAGCAGTACTTC. It codes for CASSPGTGLYEQYF. The rearrangement joins TRBV14 to TRBJ2-7, with 9 bases lining up with TRBD1. From germline, CDR1 is SGHDN and CDR2 FVKESK. V shed 4 bases, J shed 3 bases, and the junction held 4 bases outside the gene matches. There are 14 residues in the CDR3.

The V and J genes are TRBV6-5 and TRBJ1-6; D ambiguous. Germline CDR1 MNHEY, CDR2 SVGAGI. V was cut by 2 bases and J by 0 bases, with 8 bases left in between. This CDR3 has 16 amino acids. CDR3 nucleotide sequence: TGTGCCAGCAGTTACATCGGGAGCTCCTATAATTCACCCCTCCACTTT. The encoded protein is CASSYIGSSYNSPLHF.

V gene TRBV24-1 combines with J gene TRBJ2-1; no clear D gene. The V and J ends lost 5 bases and 2 bases respectively, with 6 bases between them. CDR3 size: 13 residues. Germline assignment: CDR1 KGHDR and CDR2 SFDVKD. The CDR3 protein is CATSGSTYNEQFF. Here the CDR3 DNA reads TGTGCCACCAGTGGGAGTACCTACAATGAGCAGTTCTTC.

V gene TRBV6-5 combines with J gene TRBJ1-1; 8 nucleotides line up with TRBD1. Germline lookup yields CDR1 MNHEY and CDR2 SVGAGI. CDR3 size: 14 residues. V was clipped by 6 bases and J by 12 bases; unmatched bases: 15. The CDR3 protein is CASRLDRDVSVSFF. The CDR3 DNA reads TGTGCCAGCAGGCTGGACAGGGATGTGTCTGTGTCTTTCTTT.

The chain employs TRBV7-9 and TRBJ2-1; 8 bases line up with TRBD1. CDR3 length equals 14 residues. V was pared by 5 bases and J by 7 bases, with 7 bases of the junction left unmatched. CDR1 and CDR2 (germline): SEHNR, FQNEAQ (reference sequence). The CDR3 sequence: CASSPRRTGNEQFF. In DNA form, the CDR3 reads TGTGCCAGCAGCCCCAGGAGGACAGGGAATGAGCAGTTCTTC.

This clone has only one observation. The CDR3, as DNA: TGTGCCAGCAGCTCCGTTTGGGCAGGTCCCTACGAGCAGTACTTC. This sequence encodes CASSSVWAGPYEQYF. V gene TRBV6-5 combines with J gene TRBJ2-7, with no clear D. The CDR3 has 15 amino acids. Trimming removed 6 bases at V and 2 bases at J, with 17 bases between. Germline lookup yields CDR1 MNHEY and CDR2 SVGAGI.

The sample holds a few counts of this clone. The CDR3 bases are TGTGCCAGCTCACCTAGCCCCATATCCTACGAGCAGTACTTC. It encodes CASSPSPISYEQYF. The chain combines TRBV18 with TRBJ2-7; D gene uncertain. Germline CDR1 is KGHSH and CDR2 is LQKENI. The CDR3 runs 14 residues. V dropped 3 bases and J dropped 1 base, with 10 bases sitting between them. Complete variable domain (other parts from reference TRBV18 and TRBJ2-7): NAGVMQNPRHLVRRRGQEARLRCSPMKGHSHVYWYRQLPEEGLKFMVYLQKENIIDESGMPKERFSAEFPKEGPSILRIQQVVRGDSAAYFCASSPSPISYEQYFGPGTRLTVT.